A selection of T cell receptor beta chains follows, all from one sample in a study of blood T cells in healthy people across ages. TCRdb processed the 5' RACE reads anew with MiXCR; each CDR3 protein has one entry. The sample yields 1.5 million to 2 million distinct CDR3 sequences, about 30% seen once. Source material: blood. These receptors originate from a woman in her thirties in good health. The CDR3 runs from the conserved cysteine through the conserved F or W. A D gene is named only where the DNA matches it firmly. Some rows have no size entry. The others give once, few or many, or a class for an expanded clone.

>NA|TRBV10-3|TRBJ1-1|NA|12
CAISQVNTEAFF
TGTGCCATTTCACAGGTGAACACTGAAGCTTTCTTT
>NA|TRBV12-3/TRBV12-4|TRBJ1-1|NA|14
CASTYRAGGTEAFF
TGTGCCAGCACCTACAGGGCAGGCGGCACTGAAGCTTTCTTT
>NA|TRBV15|TRBJ2-4|NA|15
CATSRDHGTKEPQYF
TGTGCCACCAGCAGAGATCATGGTACTAAAGAGCCCCAGTACTTC
>TRBD2|TRBV7-2|TRBJ2-7|NA|15
CASSFRLAGGSEQYF
TGTGCCAGCAGCTTCCGACTAGCGGGAGGCTCCGAGCAGTACTTC
>NA|TRBV20-1|TRBJ2-7|few|13
CSASSPGADEQYF
TGCAGTGCTAGTTCCCCAGGGGCGGACGAGCAGTACTTC
>TRBD1|TRBV5-1|TRBJ1-2|few|15
CASSSVGTGHYGYTF
TGCGCCAGCAGCTCTGTGGGGACAGGGCACTATGGCTACACCTTC
>NA|TRBV6-2/TRBV6-3|TRBJ1-2|NA|15
CASSYTEGCGYGYTF
TGTGCCAGCAGTTACACTGAAGGCTGCGGCTATGGCTACACCTTC
>NA|TRBV7-2|TRBJ1-2|few|14
CASSSLLDNYGYTF
TGTGCCAGCAGCTCTTTGTTGGACAACTATGGCTACACCTTC
>NA|TRBV29-1|TRBJ2-2|few|12
CSVAERTGELFF
TGCAGCGTGGCAGAGCGCACCGGGGAGCTGTTTTTT
>TRBD1|TRBV7-9|TRBJ2-7|few|14
CASSWDRNYYEQYF
TGTGCCAGCAGTTGGGACAGGAATTACTACGAGCAGTACTTC
>TRBD1|TRBV20-1|TRBJ2-7|NA|13
CSASRDRAYEQYF
TGCAGTGCTAGTAGGGACAGAGCCTACGAGCAGTACTTC
>TRBD1|TRBV20-1|TRBJ1-5|NA|13
CSASRTGDQPQHF
TGCAGTGCTAGTCGGACAGGGGATCAGCCCCAGCATTTT
>TRBD2|TRBV20-1|TRBJ2-7|few|15
CSASGSTSGSLEQYF
TGCAGTGCTAGTGGTTCGACTAGCGGGTCTCTAGAGCAGTACTTC
>NA|TRBV10-3|TRBJ2-4|NA|15
CAIGEGTLAKNIQYF
TGTGCCATCGGTGAGGGGACCTTAGCCAAAAACATTCAGTACTTC
>NA|TRBV4-1|TRBJ1-2|many|15
CASSQDRRGVYGYTF
TGCGCCAGCAGCCAAGATCGAAGAGGGGTCTATGGCTACACCTTC
>NA|TRBV29-1|TRBJ1-4|NA|13
CSVLGGVNEKLFF
TGCAGCGTTTTGGGCGGGGTTAATGAAAAACTGTTTTTT
>NA|TRBV14|TRBJ2-1|NA|14
CASSQGLGGAGPFF
TGTGCCAGCAGCCAAGGGCTGGGGGGCGCTGGTCCGTTCTTC
>TRBD1|TRBV28|TRBJ1-2|few|14
CASSLRDRPYGYTF
TGTGCCAGCAGCTTGAGGGACAGACCCTATGGCTACACCTTC
>NA|TRBV6-5|TRBJ2-7|many|14
CASSRRGGAGEQYF
TGTGCCAGCAGCCGGAGGGGGGGGGCAGGCGAGCAGTACTTC
>NA|TRBV5-6|TRBJ2-3|few|16
CASSLVSRQSTDTQYF
TGTGCCAGCAGCTTGGTATCGCGACAGAGCACAGATACGCAGTATTTT
>NA|TRBV20-1|TRBJ1-3|NA|17
CSARETGRRIYGNTIYF
TGCAGTGCTAGAGAAACCGGTCGGAGAATCTATGGAAACACCATATATTTT
>NA|TRBV29-1|TRBJ2-2|few|15
CSVGLGPRNTGELFF
TGCAGCGTTGGGTTGGGACCGAGGAACACCGGGGAGCTGTTTTTT
>TRBD1|TRBV5-1|TRBJ1-2|NA|15
CASSPGTGGRDGYTF
TGCGCCAGCAGCCCTGGGACAGGGGGCCGGGATGGCTACACCTTC
>NA|TRBV29-1|TRBJ2-2|NA|14
CSVDPGLGTGELFF
TGCAGCGTTGACCCAGGGCTTGGCACCGGGGAGCTGTTTTTT
>NA|TRBV2|TRBJ2-1|few|13
CAGRKGIPNEQFF
TGTGCCGGAAGGAAGGGGATCCCAAATGAGCAGTTCTTC
>NA|TRBV12-3/TRBV12-4|TRBJ1-6|few|15
CASSLSGRRNSLLHF
TGTGCCAGCAGTTTATCGGGGCGCCGGAATTCACTCCTCCACTTT
>TRBD2|TRBV5-6|TRBJ2-3|few|17
CASSLGYSGGVTDTQYF
TGTGCCAGCAGCTTGGGATATAGCGGGGGGGTCACAGATACGCAGTATTTT
>NA|TRBV6-4|TRBJ2-3|few|13
CAGSDQGTDTQYF
TGTGCCGGCAGTGATCAGGGGACAGATACGCAGTATTTT